The TCR beta chain described here comes from a study of beta chain features in type 1 diabetes. Whole-study results and caveats: Type 1 diabetes patients showed a moderate but significant shortening of TCRB CDR3s in all four CD4+ subsets. Any HLA-type effect on TCRB rearrangement remained unresolved here.

CD4+ cells of the naive, central memory, regulatory and stem cell-like memory types were sorted via CD45RO/CCR7/CD25/CD127/CD95/CD27. Comments on this clone: What it binds is unknown.

Reverse transcription of all isolated RNA meant that expressed TCRB transcripts were sequenced. Method: immunoSEQ multiplex PCR; TCRdb's copy keeps in-frame clones and lacks some. The repertoire consists of 600,000 or so clones, with around 12% occurring once and the leading ten covering about 0.11%. The CDR3 consists of 15 residues. With V trimmed by 4 bases and J by 4 bases, 6 bases remained unmatched. The V gene's germline CDR1 is SQVTM and CDR2 ANQGSEA. This chain joins TRBV29-1 and TRBJ2-3, with 12 bases that match TRBD2. The clonotype was recovered from a man between 25 and 39 years old with type 1 diabetes. Sequenced: naive CD4+ T cells from blood. Here the CDR3 reads CSVAGLAGGPDTQYF. The CDR3 coding sequence is TGCAGCGTTGCGGGGCTAGCGGGGGGGCCAGATACGCAGTATTTT.